This T cell receptor beta chain was recorded in a study of PD-1 blockade in classical Hodgkin lymphoma. Study results and limitations: Newly diagnosed patients had baseline TCR diversity that was reportedly lower than that of healthy donors.

Each of the patients experienced relapse following autologous stem cell transplantation, and their brentuximab vedotin exposure differed. The method was immunoSEQ multiplex PCR; TCRdb's version includes in-frame clones alone and lacks a portion of them. The sample lists about 100,000 clones; approximately 83% were seen once. Turning to this clone: Its antigen remains unknown.

The V gene's germline CDR1 is LGHNA and CDR2 YNFKEQ. The ends lost 4 bases at V and 1 base at J; junction bases unmatched: 8. The CDR3 is 16 amino acids. This chain joins TRBV4-2 and TRBJ2-7, with 9 bases that match TRBD2. This TCR derives from a human donor with classical Hodgkin lymphoma. Sequenced here: peripheral blood mononuclear cells (PBMCs), sampled at baseline. CDR3 bases: TGTGCCAGCAGCCCAATCGGCGGGAGGGGGTCCTACGAGCAGTACTTC. As protein: CASSPIGGRGSYEQYF.